This T cell receptor (beta chain) derives from a study of T cell repertoires in cytomegalovirus infection. Study as a whole: In public TCR beta signatures, there were indications of both CMV infection and matching HLA type.

MiXCR, run by TCRdb on the reads, gives a single entry per CDR3 protein. The data show some 500,000 distinct CDR3 sequences, with 40% seen just once and 40% to 60% held by the top ten. The CDR3 is made up of 12 amino acids. Germline V CDR1 and CDR2: SGHTA, FQGNSA. Between the trimmed V and J ends, which lost 8 bases and 7 bases, there was a span of 13 bases. Points from the study as a whole: The ex vivo response was dominated by HLA-C-restricted CMV-specific TCR beta clonotypes. Cumulative public TCR beta family frequency identified carriers of CMV plus the relevant HLA.

This clonotype was counted ten times or more. Its antigen is unknown. This TCR was sampled from a human donor in good health (CMV status not recorded). Some clones in this sample may be carry-over from other donors' samples. The chain employs TRBV7-2 and TRBJ2-3, with a possible D match to TRBD2 (5 bases). The material sequenced was cultured PBMCs, taken from culture after CMV antigen stimulation. The CDR3, as DNA: TGTGCCAGCTACCTGGGCGGGTATACGCAGTATTTT. Amino acid sequence: CASYLGGYTQYF.